A selection of T cell receptor beta chains follows, all from one sample in a study of CD8+ T cells in alopecia areata. The table came from immunoSEQ multiplex PCR; TCRdb's copy has only in-frame clones and leaves some out. Among about 150,000 clones listed, more than 45% were seen once. The sequenced sample was CD8+ T cells sorted from blood, obtained at week 0. Receptor source: a human donor with alopecia areata. Each CDR3 is given with its conserved first and last residue. A D gene is named only where the DNA matches it firmly. Size is omitted from some rows. Given values are once, few, many or a class for expanded clones.

j_call v_call clone_size d_call cdr3_nt cdr3_aa
TRBJ1-6 TRBV9 . . TGTGCCAGCAGCGCTTACTCAGGGGCTGACTCACCCCTCCACTTT CASSAYSGADSPLHF
TRBJ1-1 TRBV29-1 . TRBD1 TGCAGCGCCAGACAGGGGAACACTGAAGCTTTCTTT CSARQGNTEAFF
TRBJ2-3 TRBV29-1 . TRBD1 TGCAGCGTTGAAGGAGACAGGGGTGGTGGAGATACGCAGTATTTT CSVEGDRGGGDTQYF
TRBJ1-4 TRBV15 few TRBD1 TGTGCCACCTCGGACAGGGGTGTTGAAAAACTGTTTTTT CATSDRGVEKLFF
TRBJ2-1 TRBV7-6 . . TGTGCCAGCAGCTTAGGAAGGGGGATTTCTTACAATGAGCAGTTCTTC CASSLGRGISYNEQFF
TRBJ1-5 TRBV5-6 . TRBD1 TGTGCCAGCAGCTTTGGGAGACAGGGGGCTAGCAATCAGCCCCAGCATTTT CASSFGRQGASNQPQHF
TRBJ2-3 TRBV29-1 few . TGCAGCGTTGAAGATGGAGGGGGCCACCATTTT CSVEDGGGHHF
TRBJ2-2 TRBV6-1 . . TGTGCCAGCAGTGAAGACTACACCGGGGAGCTGTTTTTT CASSEDYTGELFF
TRBJ1-1 TRBV29-1 . . TGCAGCGTTGAAGGCGAGGTAACTGAAGCTTTCTTT CSVEGEVTEAFF
TRBJ1-2 TRBV30 . TRBD1 TGTGCCTGGAGAACAGGGGGCGATGGCTACACCTTC CAWRTGGDGYTF
TRBJ2-5 TRBV10-2 . . TGCGCCAGCAGTGAGTCTTTCCGTCGGTGGTACTTC CASSESFRRWYF
TRBJ1-1 TRBV29-1 . . TGCAGCTACTGGGACGGGCAGGGGACTGAAGCTTTCTTT CSYWDGQGTEAFF
TRBJ1-2 TRBV27 . . TGTGCCAGCAGTTTATCTGGCCCCGATGTCGTCTATGGCTACACCTTC CASSLSGPDVVYGYTF
TRBJ2-7 TRBV5-6 . TRBD1 TGTGCCAGCAGTTACGGACAGGGGACCTACGAGCAGTACTTC CASSYGQGTYEQYF
TRBJ2-3 TRBV13 . . TGTGCCAGCAGCCTGGGTATAATCACAGATACGCAGTATTTT CASSLGIITDTQYF
TRBJ2-3 TRBV7-2 once . TGTGCCAGCAGCCCTTTGGTGGGACTCGGGGGTAAAGATACGCAGTATTTT CASSPLVGLGGKDTQYF
TRBJ1-1 TRBV30 . . TGTGCCTGGAGTTTTAGTTTAGACACTGAAGCTTTCTTT CAWSFSLDTEAFF
TRBJ1-2 TRBV29-1 . . TGCAGCGTCCTCGATGACCGGCCAGGGGAGTTTGGCTACACCTTC CSVLDDRPGEFGYTF
TRBJ1-1 TRBV6-6 few . TGTGCCAGCACCGGGGGCGGGAACACTGAAGCTTTCTTT CASTGGGNTEAFF
TRBJ1-1 TRBV30 . . TGTGCCTGGAGATCCGACGCGAACACTGAAGCTTTCTTT CAWRSDANTEAFF
TRBJ2-3 TRBV5-4 . . TGTGCCAGCAGCCCTTCCGGGGGCCTTGTAGATACGCAGTATTTT CASSPSGGLVDTQYF
TRBJ2-3 TRBV7-2 . TRBD2 TGTGCCAGCAGAATAGGGACTAGCGTTTCCACAGATACGCAGTATTTT CASRIGTSVSTDTQYF
TRBJ2-1 TRBV19 . . TGTGCCAGTAGTATGTCTACTGGGATTGTTGAGCAGTTCTTC CASSMSTGIVEQFF
TRBJ1-1 TRBV6-1 few . TGTGCCATTATATCGGGGACTGAAGCTTTCTTT CAIISGTEAFF
TRBJ2-1 TRBV27 . . TGTGCCAGCACCCCCGGGACACACTACAATGAGCAGTTCTTC CASTPGTHYNEQFF
TRBJ1-1 TRBV19 few . TGTGCCAGTAGTATAGTGGGAGTGAACACTGAAGCTTTCTTT CASSIVGVNTEAFF
TRBJ2-3 TRBV7-9 . TRBD1 TGTGCCAGCAGCTTAGTCGGGACAGGGGTCACAGATACGCAGTATTTT CASSLVGTGVTDTQYF
TRBJ2-1 TRBV9 . TRBD2 TGTGCCAGCAGCTACACAGCGGGGGAACACAATGAGCAGTTCTTC CASSYTAGEHNEQFF
TRBJ2-7 TRBV11-2 . . TGTGCCAGCAGCTTATCGAGGAGGGGGGTTAGGTCCTACGAGCAGTACTTC CASSLSRRGVRSYEQYF
TRBJ2-1 TRBV6-4 . TRBD2 TGTGCCAGCAGAGAGCGGGGGGCGGGCAGTGAGCAGTTCTTC CASRERGAGSEQFF
TRBJ2-2 TRBV30 . . TGTGCCTGGAGGCCAGCGAACACCGGGGAGCTGTTTTTT CAWRPANTGELFF
TRBJ1-1 TRBV5-1 . . TGCGCCAGCAGAACGAACACTGAAGCTTTCTTT CASRTNTEAFF